These 20 T cell receptor beta chains share one sample of origin, sequenced in a study of blood T cell repertoires in COVID-19. Repertoires were generated with immunoSEQ multiplex PCR, while TCRdb's copy carries only in-frame clones and drops some. Counted here are more than 95,000 clones, about nine tenths occurring once; the ten biggest clones make up 1.5% to 2%. Specimen: peripheral blood. The receptors were sampled from a man aged 60 to 75 with acute or convalescent COVID-19.

This chain links TRBV7-6 with TRBJ1-1, with 8 bases lining up with TRBD1. V trimming: 5 bases; J trimming: 0 bases; junction bases outside the gene matches: 5. Per germline, CDR1 SGHVS and CDR2 FNYEAQ. There are 15 residues in the CDR3. The CDR3 here is CASSPGQGLNTEAFF. As DNA, the CDR3 is TGTGCCAGCAGCCCCGGACAGGGTTTGAACACTGAAGCTTTCTTT.

The V gene is TRBV28, the J gene TRBJ2-4; D is unresolved. The V gene's germline CDR1 is MDHEN and CDR2 SYDVKM. The CDR3 runs 13 residues. V dropped 2 bases and J dropped 0 bases, with 2 bases sitting between them. For the CDR3, the DNA is TGTGCCAGCAGTTTACTAGCCAAAAACATTCAGTACTTC. Translating gives CASSLLAKNIQYF.

The chain carries TRBV5-1 and TRBJ2-2; TRBD1 matches at 9 bases. There are 16 residues in the CDR3. Trimming cost V 4 bases and J 2 bases; bases outside gene matches: 6. Germline V lookup: CDR1 SGHRS, CDR2 YFSETQ. CDR3 sequence (DNA): TGCGCCAGCAGCCGATACAGGGGGCAAAACACCGGGGAGCTGTTTTTT. Residues: CASSRYRGQNTGELFF.

The V gene is TRBV6-5, the J gene TRBJ1-4; D unclear. Trimming cost V 6 bases and J 10 bases, with 18 bases left between them. The CDR3 runs 14 residues. CDR1 is MNHEY, CDR2 SVGAGI, per germline. The CDR3 spells CASSKGESGRKLFF. The CDR3 region has the DNA TGTGCCAGCAGCAAAGGAGAGTCCGGAAGAAAACTGTTTTTT.

The chain is built from TRBV19 and TRBJ2-1, with 9 nucleotides matching TRBD2. V shed 6 bases and J 3 bases; nucleotides not matched to a gene: 6. The CDR3 extends over 15 amino acids. The V gene's germline CDR1 is LNHDA and CDR2 SQIVND (reference sequence). The chain's CDR3 is CASRRTSAYYNEQFF. CDR3 bases: TGTGCCAGTAGGCGGACTAGCGCTTACTACAATGAGCAGTTCTTC.

The chain is built from TRBV18 and TRBJ1-6; 10 nucleotides line up with TRBD1. In germline, CDR1 is KGHSH, CDR2 LQKENI. The CDR3 contains 15 residues. Trimming at V came to 6 bases and at J to 9 bases, leaving 8 bases not matched to a gene. CDR3 nucleotides: TGTGCCAGCTCTCCCAATGGACAGGGGGGTTCACCCCTCCACTTT. It codes for CASSPNGQGGSPLHF.

The genes are TRBV5-1 and TRBJ1-1; possibly TRBD1 for D (5 bases). The CDR3 length is 14 residues. Germline values: CDR1 SGHRS, CDR2 YFSETQ. Trimming cost V 4 bases and J 1 base, with 11 bases left between them. CDR3 residues: CASSLGHSNTEAFF. The DNA for the CDR3 is TGCGCCAGCAGCCTTGGACATTCGAACACTGAAGCTTTCTTT.

The chain is built from TRBV20-1 and TRBJ1-1; D is uncertain. CDR1 is DFQATT and CDR2 is SNEGSKA in the germline V gene (reference sequence). The V end was cut by 3 bases, the J end by 7 bases, with 9 bases between. This CDR3 is 11 amino acids long. In DNA, the CDR3 is TGCAGTGCTAGTCCAAGGAGTGAAGCTTTCTTT. Translation: CSASPRSEAFF.

This chain uses TRBV29-1 with TRBJ1-1; a weak D match, TRBD1 (6 bases). Trimming stripped 6 bases from V and 4 bases from J, with 15 bases between. In germline, CDR1 is SQVTM, CDR2 ANQGSEA. CDR3 length equals 13 residues. This CDR3 is CSVDPGAGTEAFF. DNA of the CDR3: TGCAGCGTGGACCCAGGGGCGGGCACTGAAGCTTTCTTT.

This rearrangement joins TRBV18 to TRBJ2-7, with D perhaps TRBD1 (5 bases). V shed 1 base and J shed 3 bases, with 7 bases lying between them. This CDR3 region has 13 residues. Germline V CDR1 and CDR2: KGHSH, LQKENI. The CDR3 sequence: CASSPRQNYEQYV. The CDR3 DNA follows: TGTGCCAGCTCACCACGACAGAACTACGAGCAGTACGTC.

J is TRBJ1-1 and V is TRBV7-9; perhaps TRBD1 as D (5 bases). Trimming stripped 1 base from V and 0 bases from J, with 6 bases between. CDR3 length: 14 residues. Germline V CDR1 and CDR2: SEHNR, FQNEAQ (reference sequence). The CDR3 region is CASSLDRLNTEAFF. In DNA form, the CDR3 reads TGTGCCAGCAGCTTAGACAGGTTGAACACTGAAGCTTTCTTT.

Only a few counts were recorded for this clone. V gene TRBV7-2 combines with J gene TRBJ1-4; the match to TRBD1 covers 9 bases. The germline V gene encodes CDR1 SGHTA and CDR2 FQGNSA. The length of the CDR3 is 13 residues. J was trimmed by 7 bases and V by 5 bases; bases with no gene match: 2. The CDR3 region is CASSRDRAEKLFF. CDR3 DNA sequence: TGTGCCAGCAGCCGGGACAGGGCTGAAAAACTGTTTTTT.

The rearrangement links TRBV2 to TRBJ2-7; TRBD2 agrees at 11 bases. Germline V gene data show CDR1 as SNHLY and CDR2 as FYNNEI. The CDR3 is 15 residues long. Germline trimming cut 6 bases from V and 2 bases from J; bases unmatched to any gene: 6. The CDR3 region has the DNA TGTGCCAGCAGGGTACTAGCGGGGGCCGCCTACGAGCAGTACGTC. Encoded protein: CASRVLAGAAYEQYV.

The rearrangement links TRBV10-3 to TRBJ1-4; 8 nucleotides match TRBD1. The CDR3 has 14 amino acids. Germline CDR1 ENHRY, CDR2 SYGVKD. V gave up 6 bases and J gave up 7 bases; unmatched junction bases: 7. The CDR3 region has the DNA TGTGCCATCAGACCGACAGGGGCTAGTGAAAAACTGTTTTTT. It translates to CAIRPTGASEKLFF.

The chain is built from TRBV6-5 and TRBJ1-2; D remains unclear. Germline CDR1 is MNHEY and CDR2 is SVGAGI. The CDR3 totals 14 residues. Trimming took 2 bases from V and 4 from J, leaving 11 bases between them. The CDR3 DNA follows: TGTGCCAGCAGTTACGGTCGGGTTAGCTATGGCTACACCTTC. Amino acids: CASSYGRVSYGYTF.

The CDR3 region is CSVLGREGGDEKLFF. CDR3 in DNA: TGCAGCGTTTTGGGCAGGGAAGGAGGGGATGAAAAACTGTTTTTT. The chain has TRBV29-1 and TRBJ1-4, with D tentatively TRBD1 (5 bases). CDR1 SQVTM and CDR2 ANQGSEA come from the germline V gene. CDR3 size: 15 residues. V shed 5 bases and J shed 6 bases, with 19 bases lying between them.

V and J are TRBV13 and TRBJ1-1; D is ambiguous. The CDR3 totals 13 residues. V was shortened by 5 bases and J by 5 bases, with 12 bases between the two germline ends. CDR1 and CDR2 (germline): PRHDT, FYEKMQ (reference sequence). CDR3 sequence reads: CASSPSQVTEAFF. CDR3 bases: TGTGCCAGCAGCCCGTCACAAGTTACTGAAGCTTTCTTT.

The V and J genes are TRBV7-9 and TRBJ1-5, with TRBD1 identical over 9 bases. The length of the CDR3 is 17 residues. Germline values: CDR1 SEHNR, CDR2 FQNEAQ (reference sequence). J gave up 6 bases and V 1 base, and 10 bases lay outside the gene matches. For the CDR3, the DNA is TGTGCCAGCAGCTTAGTATCCGGGACAGGGCTGGGTCAGCCCCAGCATTTT. Translating it yields CASSLVSGTGLGQPQHF. The full variable domain, its missing parts supplied by reference TRBV7-9 and TRBJ1-5, is DTGVSQNPRHKITKRGQNVTFRCDPISEHNRLYWYRQTLGQGPEFLTYFQNEAQLEKSRLLSDRFSAERPKGSFSTLEIQRTEQGDSAMYLCASSLVSGTGLGQPQHFGDGTRLSIL.

This sequence joins TRBV19 and TRBJ1-2, with 9 bases matching TRBD1. Germline V lookup: CDR1 LNHDA, CDR2 SQIVND (reference sequence). The CDR3 runs to 14 residues. The ends lost 5 bases at V and 8 bases at J; junction bases unmatched: 9. The CDR3 DNA reads as TGTGCCAGTAGTGTCCGGGACAGGGTTGGGGGCTACACCTTC. It codes for CASSVRDRVGGYTF.

V and J are TRBV10-3 and TRBJ2-3; perhaps TRBD2 as D (6 bases). In germline, CDR1 is ENHRY, CDR2 SYGVKD. The CDR3 has 13 residues. Trimming stripped 6 bases from V and 4 bases from J, with 11 bases between. Here the CDR3 DNA reads TGTGCCATCAGCCAGCCGGGGGCAGATACGCAGTATTTT. Translation: CAISQPGADTQYF.